This TCR beta chain was documented in a study of blood T cell repertoires in COVID-19. Across the whole study: Whether acute or convalescent, the COVID-19 samples came from the United States, Italy and Spain. Sources were T cells, B-cell-depleted T cells, or PBMCs; the material itself was cDNA or gDNA.

Looked up from germline, CDR1 is SNHLY and CDR2 is FYNNEI. CDR3 size: 12 residues. The method was immunoSEQ multiplex PCR; TCRdb's version includes in-frame clones alone and lacks a portion of them. The table shows about 100,000 clones, with 65% to 90% occurring only once. Comment on this clone: A junction end diverges from the germline sequence, so it may reflect a read error.

This clonotype was sampled from a man aged 80 or over with acute or convalescent COVID-19. This rearrangement joins TRBV2 to TRBJ2-7; maybe TRBD2 (6 bases). The material sequenced was peripheral blood. CDR3 residues: CASRGLSHEQYF. The CDR3 bases are TGTGCCAGCAGGGGACTCTCCCACGAGCAGTACTTC. The full variable domain, in which reference TRBV2 and TRBJ2-7 provide the parts outside the CDR3, is EPEVTQTPSHQVTQMGQEVILRCVPISNHLYFYWYRQILGQKVEFLVSFYNNEISEKSEIFDDQFSVERPDGSNFTLKIRSTKLEDSAMYFCASRGLSHEQYFGPGTRLTVT.